The source of this TCR beta chain is a study of CD8 T cells in Susac syndrome. Random hexamers served to reverse transcribe roughly 0.45 to 1 ug RNA. The immunoSEQ assay covered 54 Vbeta and 13 Jbeta segments for CDR3. Via MiXCR, TCRdb re-called the immunoSEQ multiplex PCR reads, giving one row per CDR3 protein. The sample lists roughly 250,000 distinct CDR3 sequences; almost 97% were seen once. This clonotype was recorded once. This sequence was found in a human donor with Susac syndrome. Material: CD4+ T cells from PBMCs.

Here the CDR3 DNA reads TGTGCCAGCAGCCCAAGGATAGATACGCAGTATTTT. Translating it yields CASSPRIDTQYF. This chain links TRBV7-6 with TRBJ2-3; D not certain. The V and J ends lost 5 bases and 5 bases respectively, with 8 bases between them. The CDR3 covers 12 residues. Germline lookup yields CDR1 SGHVS and CDR2 FNYEAQ. The full variable domain, rest sourced from reference TRBV7-6 and TRBJ2-3, is GAGVSQSPRYKVTKRGQDVALRCDPISGHVSLYWYRQALGQGPEFLTYFNYEAQQDKSGLPNDRFSAERPEGSISTLTIQRTEQRDSAMYRCASSPRIDTQYFGPGTRLTVL.